The 32 T cell receptor beta chains listed next were all sequenced from one sample in a study of control samples from healthy donors and cancer patients. Measured with immunoSEQ multiplex PCR; TCRdb has only the in-frame clones, and not every one. Of some 140,000 clones listed, roughly 86% are singletons. Sample: PBMCs. The receptors were sampled from a man in his fifties or sixties with head and neck cancer.

J is TRBJ1-5 and V is TRBV12-3 or TRBV12-4; D remains unclear. V lost 3 bases, J lost 7 bases, and 10 bases lay in between. CDR3 size: 13 residues. The CDR3 spells CASSFGSGQPQHF. In DNA, the CDR3 is TGTGCCAGCAGTTTTGGGAGTGGGCAGCCCCAGCATTTT.

The CDR3 nucleotides are TGTGCCAGCAGTGAACCGAGCAAATACAAAACTAGCGGGGCAGATACGCAGTATTTT. It is translated as CASSEPSKYKTSGADTQYF. V usage is TRBV2 and J usage is TRBJ2-3, with TRBD2 identical over 10 bases. Germline CDR1 is SNHLY and CDR2 is FYNNEI. J gave up 4 bases and V 2 bases, and 15 bases lay outside the gene matches. CDR3 length: 19 amino acids.

The chain recombines TRBV24-1 with TRBJ1-1, with D possibly matching TRBD1 (6 bases). The germline gives CDR1 KGHDR, CDR2 SFDVKD. CDR3 size: 13 residues. Trimming pared 6 bases from V and 4 bases from J, leaving 11 bases between. CDR3 protein: CATSRGPGTEAFF. In DNA form, the CDR3 reads TGTGCCACCAGTCGGGGGCCGGGCACTGAAGCTTTCTTT.

This rearrangement joins TRBV5-1 to TRBJ2-7; 10 nucleotides align to TRBD1. The CDR3 loop spans 15 amino acids. V shed 4 bases and J 3 bases; nucleotides not matched to a gene: 7. Germline V lookup: CDR1 SGHRS, CDR2 YFSETQ. The CDR3, as DNA: TGCGCCAGCAGCGTGGGGACAGGGGTCGACTACGAGCAGTACTTC. Residues: CASSVGTGVDYEQYF.

V gene TRBV6-5 combines with J gene TRBJ1-1; D is unresolved. V dropped 6 bases and J dropped 0 bases, with 11 bases sitting between them. CDR3 length: 14 residues. Germline V gene data show CDR1 as MNHEY and CDR2 as SVGAGI. The CDR3 loop reads CASSVGRLNTEAFF. The DNA of the CDR3 is TGTGCCAGCAGCGTCGGACGGCTGAACACTGAAGCTTTCTTT.

The CDR3, as DNA: TGTGCCAGCAGTTTAAGTGCTAGCGGGAGCAGGGAGCAGTACTTC. Translating gives CASSLSASGSREQYF. The chain uses TRBV28 and TRBJ2-7; 10 positions agree with TRBD2. V lost 2 bases and J lost 7; bases outside the gene matches: 8. This CDR3 region has 15 residues. CDR1 and CDR2 from the germline V gene are MDHEN and SYDVKM.

The V call is TRBV7-2, the J call TRBJ1-2; a weak D match, TRBD1 (6 bases). The CDR3 length is 14 residues. Germline CDR1 and CDR2: SGHTA and FQGNSA. Trimming left V 5 bases short and J 5 bases short, with 15 bases between. In DNA, the CDR3 is TGTGCCAGCAGCGAGACTTGGACAGATTATGGCTACACCTTC. Encoded protein: CASSETWTDYGYTF. Full variable domain (missing parts from reference TRBV7-2 and TRBJ1-2): GAGVSQSPSNKVTEKGKDVELRCDPISGHTALYWYRQSLGQGLEFLIYFQGNSAPDKSGLPSDRFSAERTGGSVSTLTIQRTQQEDSAVYLCASSETWTDYGYTFGSGTRLTVV.

The chain is built from TRBV10-1 and TRBJ2-1, with a weak D call TRBD2 (6 bases). With 4 bases removed from V and 4 bases from J, the gap between germline ends came to 14 bases. The CDR3 contains 15 residues. Germline values: CDR1 WNHNN, CDR2 SYGVQD (reference sequence). This CDR3 reads CASSGAGTGYNEQFF. In nucleotides, the CDR3 is TGCGCCAGCAGTGGAGCCGGGACTGGATACAATGAGCAGTTCTTC.

CDR3: CASRGRIRGYSSYEQYF. DNA for the CDR3: TGTGCCAGCAGGGGGAGGATAAGAGGGTACAGCTCCTACGAGCAGTACTTC. The chain links TRBV5-6 to TRBJ2-7; weak D call: TRBD2 (6 bases). The CDR3 has 17 residues. Germline values: CDR1 SGHDT, CDR2 YYEEEE. V lost 5 bases to trimming and J lost 0 bases, with 21 bases between them.

This clone came up once. The rearrangement joins TRBV30 to TRBJ2-7, with D unclear. CDR3 length equals 13 residues. Germline V gene lookup returns CDR1 GTSNPN and CDR2 SVGIG (reference sequence). V shed 3 bases and J shed 0 bases, with 9 bases lying between them. This CDR3 is CAWSGDLSYEQYF. The DNA for the CDR3 is TGTGCCTGGAGCGGAGACCTCTCCTACGAGCAGTACTTC.

The chain links TRBV6-6 to TRBJ2-1; TRBD1 matches at 7 bases. The CDR3 totals 16 residues. The J segment lost 7 bases and the V segment lost 2 bases, leaving 11 bases of the junction unmatched. Germline CDR1 and CDR2: MNHNY and SVGAGI (reference sequence). CDR3 residues: CASSYTGTDTLNEQFF. CDR3 DNA sequence: TGTGCCAGCAGTTACACCGGGACAGATACACTGAATGAGCAGTTCTTC.

The V and J genes are TRBV9 and TRBJ2-7; the D gene is possibly TRBD2 (6 bases). This CDR3 is 13 amino acids long. Germline V gene data show CDR1 as SGDLS and CDR2 as YYNGEE. V was clipped by 0 bases and J by 7 bases, with 11 bases between them. CDR3 nucleotide sequence: TGTGCCAGCAGCGTAGCACCGGGGAGGGAGCAGTACTTC. This encodes CASSVAPGREQYF.

The gene calls are TRBV5-1 and TRBJ2-5; D unclear. The CDR3 runs 13 residues. The V and J ends lost 0 bases and 1 base respectively, with 4 bases between them. The germline V gene encodes CDR1 SGHRS and CDR2 YFSETQ. The CDR3 bases are TGCGCCAGCAGCTTGGCTGTCCAAGAGACCCAGTACTTC. As protein: CASSLAVQETQYF.

The rearrangement uses TRBV13 and TRBJ1-3; D uncertain. CDR3 length: 12 residues. The germline V gene encodes CDR1 PRHDT and CDR2 FYEKMQ (reference sequence). Trimming removed 2 bases from V and 4 bases from J, with 3 bases in between. Here the CDR3 reads CASSLSGNTIYF. CDR3 nucleotides: TGTGCCAGCAGCTTATCCGGAAACACCATATATTTT.

V usage is TRBV18 and J usage is TRBJ2-5, with a tentative D call TRBD2 (5 bases). Germline CDR1 reads KGHSH; CDR2 reads LQKENI. Trimming removed 1 base from V and 4 bases from J, with 16 bases in between. The CDR3 runs to 16 residues. The CDR3 is CASSPRTINRGETQYF. The CDR3 coding sequence is TGTGCCAGCTCACCACGCACGATTAACCGGGGAGAGACCCAGTACTTC.

The chain combines TRBV7-9 with TRBJ2-5, with TRBD2 matching 8 bases. The CDR3 extends over 14 amino acids. In germline, CDR1 is SEHNR, CDR2 FQNEAQ (reference sequence). Germline trimming cut 2 bases from V and 2 bases from J; bases unmatched to any gene: 1. The CDR3 coding sequence is TGTGCCAGCAGCTTAACGGGGGGGCAAGAGACCCAGTACTTC. Its protein product is CASSLTGGQETQYF.

DNA for the CDR3: TGTGCCAGCAGTGACCAGGGTTTCGTGAACACTGAAGCTTTCTTT. This translates into CASSDQGFVNTEAFF. The V and J genes are TRBV6-1 and TRBJ1-1; a weak D match, TRBD1 (5 bases). V lost 3 bases and J lost 0, with 11 bases in between. The CDR3 is 15 amino acids. Germline V gene data show CDR1 as MNHNS and CDR2 as SASEGT.

The chain is built from TRBV27 and TRBJ2-7; possible D gene TRBD2, 5 bases. CDR3 length: 12 amino acids. The germline gives CDR1 MNHEY, CDR2 SMNVEV (reference sequence). Trimming cost V 6 bases and J 5 bases, with 11 bases left between them. CDR3 sequence: CASSHGVDEQYF. DNA for the CDR3: TGTGCCAGCAGCCACGGGGTTGACGAGCAGTACTTC.

The genes are TRBV14 and TRBJ2-3; TRBD2 matches at 7 bases. The CDR3 is made up of 15 amino acids. V trimming: 4 bases; J trimming: 1 base; junction bases outside the gene matches: 5. Germline V gives CDR1 SGHDN, CDR2 FVKESK. This CDR3 is CASSPTSDRTDTQYF. For the CDR3, the DNA is TGTGCCAGCAGCCCTACTAGCGATCGCACAGATACGCAGTATTTT.

The V and J genes are TRBV5-4 and TRBJ1-1; tentative D call: TRBD1 (5 bases). The V end was cut by 7 bases, the J end by 0 bases, with 13 bases between. The CDR3 is made up of 14 amino acids. Germline lookup yields CDR1 SGHNT and CDR2 YYREEE (reference sequence). The CDR3 DNA sequence: TGTGCCAGCCAAGCGGGACGGTTGAACACTGAAGCTTTCTTT. Translated: CASQAGRLNTEAFF.

This chain connects TRBV24-1 to TRBJ2-7, with 7 bases lining up with TRBD2. V shed 5 bases, J shed 5 bases, and the junction held 11 bases outside the gene matches. Germline V gene data show CDR1 as KGHDR and CDR2 as SFDVKD. This CDR3 has 15 amino acids. The CDR3 bases are TGTGCCACCAGTGGGGGCCGAGGGAGGGCCGACGAGCAGTACTTC. It specifies CATSGGRGRADEQYF.

V is TRBV11-2 and J is TRBJ1-4, with D perhaps matching TRBD1 (6 bases). V was cut by 5 bases and J by 3 bases, with 13 bases left in between. Germline V gives CDR1 SGHAT, CDR2 FQNNGV. CDR3 size: 15 residues. The CDR3 DNA follows: TGTGCCAGCAGCCTTTTTACAGGGCCTAATGAAAAACTGTTTTTT. This sequence encodes CASSLFTGPNEKLFF.

The genes are TRBV11-2 and TRBJ1-2; D perhaps matches TRBD1 (5 bases). The CDR3 loop spans 15 amino acids. Trimming removed 0 bases at V and 2 bases at J, with 10 bases between. Germline V CDR1 and CDR2: SGHAT, FQNNGV. Here the CDR3 DNA reads TGTGCCAGCAGCTTAGATCCGGCAGGGAACTATGGCTACACCTTC. Translating gives CASSLDPAGNYGYTF.

V and J are TRBV9 and TRBJ2-2; 8 nucleotides agree with TRBD1. This CDR3 region has 15 residues. V was clipped by 3 bases and J by 3 bases; unmatched bases: 4. Per germline, CDR1 SGDLS and CDR2 YYNGEE. CDR3 nucleotide sequence: TGTGCCAGCAGCGGACCGGGACAGGACACCGGGGAGCTGTTTTTT. Translated, it gives CASSGPGQDTGELFF.

The chain employs TRBV12-5 and TRBJ2-1; 7 bases fit TRBD1. J lost 8 bases, V lost 1 base, and 5 bases had no gene match. Germline assignment: CDR1 LGHNT and CDR2 FRNRAP. The CDR3 runs to 14 residues. The CDR3 sequence: CASGLEQGLDEQFF. The CDR3 coding sequence is TGTGCTAGTGGTTTGGAACAGGGGTTGGATGAGCAGTTCTTC.

The V and J genes are TRBV30 and TRBJ1-6; the D gene is possibly TRBD1 (5 bases). This CDR3 has 15 residues. Deletions cut 0 bases from V and 3 bases from J, with 9 bases between. Germline V gives CDR1 GTSNPN, CDR2 SVGIG (reference sequence). CDR3 residues: CAWSVIDSYNSPLHF. The DNA of the CDR3 is TGTGCCTGGAGTGTAATCGACAGCTATAATTCACCCCTCCACTTT.

V gene TRBV9 combines with J gene TRBJ2-7, with TRBD2 matching over 8 bases. Germline-derived CDR1 and CDR2 are SGDLS and YYNGEE. The CDR3 has 15 residues. V shed 4 bases, J shed 5 bases, and the junction held 11 bases outside the gene matches. CDR3 loop: CASSRGSSGPNEQYF. DNA for the CDR3: TGTGCCAGCAGCCGGGGGTCTAGCGGGCCTAACGAGCAGTACTTC. Based on the CDR3 plus reference TRBV9 and TRBJ2-7, the full variable domain is DSGVTQTPKHLITATGQRVTLRCSPRSGDLSVYWYQQSLDQGLQFLIQYYNGEERAKGNILERFSAQQFPDLHSELNLSSLELGDSALYFCASSRGSSGPNEQYFGPGTRLTVT.

The rearrangement joins TRBV5-1 to TRBJ1-3; D not certain. Trimming took off 0 bases at V and 0 bases at J, with 7 bases between the two ends. This CDR3 is built from 15 residues. From germline, CDR1 is SGHRS and CDR2 YFSETQ. CDR3: CASSLGQNSGNTIYF. The CDR3 DNA follows: TGCGCCAGCAGCTTGGGACAAAACTCTGGAAACACCATATATTTT. The variable domain in full, with the rest retrieved from reference TRBV5-1 and TRBJ1-3, is KAGVTQTPRYLIKTRGQQVTLSCSPISGHRSVSWYQQTPGQGLQFLFEYFSETQRNKGNFPGRFSGRQFSNSRSEMNVSTLELGDSALYLCASSLGQNSGNTIYFGEGSWLTVV.

The V and J genes are TRBV6-2 or TRBV6-3 and TRBJ1-2; 8 nucleotides match TRBD1. This CDR3 is built from 15 residues. Trimming cost V 5 bases and J 8 bases; bases outside gene matches: 13. CDR1 MNHEY and CDR2 SVGEGT come from the germline V gene. The DNA for the CDR3 is TGTGCCAGCAGTCCAAGACAGGGGTGGTTCTTGGGCTACACCTTC. Its protein product is CASSPRQGWFLGYTF.

The chain has TRBV11-1 and TRBJ1-6; D remains unclear. The CDR3 length is 13 residues. The germline V gene has CDR1 SGHAT and CDR2 FQDESV (reference sequence). Trimming left V 3 bases short and J 10 bases short, with 10 bases between. In DNA form, the CDR3 reads TGTGCCAGCAGCTTTACGGGGTTGTCACCCCTCCACTTT. Protein product: CASSFTGLSPLHF.

The rearrangement joins TRBV19 to TRBJ2-2; 16 nucleotides line up with TRBD2. CDR1 is LNHDA, CDR2 SQIVND, per germline (reference sequence). The CDR3 is 17 residues long. Trimming removed 5 bases from V and 4 bases from J; junction bases left unmatched: 4. The CDR3 here is CASSSGLAGGVTGELFF. The CDR3 DNA is TGTGCCAGTAGTTCGGGACTAGCGGGAGGGGTCACCGGGGAGCTGTTTTTT. Filled out from reference TRBV19 and TRBJ2-2, the complete variable domain reads DGGITQSPKYLFRKEGQNVTLSCEQNLNHDAMYWYRQDPGQGLRLIYYSQIVNDFQKGDIAEGYSVSREKKESFPLTVTSAQKNPTAFYLCASSSGLAGGVTGELFFGEGSRLTVL.

A single count supports this clone. One junction end disagrees with the germline gene, perhaps due to a read error. The chain couples TRBV7-7 to TRBJ2-5; weak D call: TRBD1 (6 bases). CDR1 and CDR2 from the germline V gene are SSHAT and FNYEAQ (reference sequence). This CDR3 region has 15 residues. The CDR3: CASSSSRGLGETQYF. CDR3 sequence (DNA): TGTGCTAGCAGCTCCTCCAGGGGTTTGGGGGAGACCCAGTACTTC.